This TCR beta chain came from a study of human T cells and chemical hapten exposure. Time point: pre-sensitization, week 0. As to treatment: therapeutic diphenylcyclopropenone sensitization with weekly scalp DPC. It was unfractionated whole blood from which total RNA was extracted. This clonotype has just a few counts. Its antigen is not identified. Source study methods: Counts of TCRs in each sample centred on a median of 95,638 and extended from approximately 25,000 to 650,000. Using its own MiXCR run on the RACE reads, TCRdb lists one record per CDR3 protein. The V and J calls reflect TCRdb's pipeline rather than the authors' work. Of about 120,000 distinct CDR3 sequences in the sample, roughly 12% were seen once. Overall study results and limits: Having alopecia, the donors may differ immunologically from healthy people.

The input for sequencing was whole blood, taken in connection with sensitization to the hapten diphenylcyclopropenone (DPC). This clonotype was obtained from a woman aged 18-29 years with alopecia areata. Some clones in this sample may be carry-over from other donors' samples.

This chain's CDR3 is CASSLPLAGVHSYNEQFF. CDR3 DNA sequence: TGTGCCAGCAGCTTGCCGCTAGCGGGGGTTCACTCCTACAATGAGCAGTTCTTC. The V call is TRBV5-6, the J call TRBJ2-1; 10 nucleotides align to TRBD2. Germline V gene lookup returns CDR1 SGHDT and CDR2 YYEEEE. With V trimmed by 1 base and J by 0 bases, 7 bases remained unmatched. This CDR3 contains 18 residues. Full variable domain (outside the CDR3, taken from reference TRBV5-6 and TRBJ2-1): DAGVTQSPTHLIKTRGQQVTLRCSPKSGHDTVSWYQQALGQGPQFIFQYYEEEERQRGNFPDRFSGHQFPNYSSELNVNALLLGDSALYLCASSLPLAGVHSYNEQFFGPGTRLTVL.